This T cell receptor beta chain derives from a study of shared clonotypes between healthy human individuals. Study findings and constraints: It was the few donors that limited the genetic and exposure-history diversity represented. Across a handful of donors, naive CD4 shared around 5.1%, naive CD8 over 3%, memory CD4 roughly 2.2%, memory CD8 about 0.4%.

The CDR3 runs to 13 residues. CDR1 is SGHTA, CDR2 FQGNSA, per germline. V was trimmed by 5 bases and J by 0 bases, leaving 8 bases between them. Each PCR replicate from the sorted subsets contained around 0.2 ug DNA, which is around 30,000 T cell genomes. The repertoire was sequenced with immunoSEQ multiplex PCR; TCRdb's copy has only in-frame clones and lacks some. The sample comprises over a million clones, roughly 74% of which are singletons, and 0.5% to 0.6% rests with the top ten. About this clone itself: What it binds is unknown.

The receptor was derived from a man between 18 and 29 years old in good health. Some clones in this sample may be carry-over from other donors' samples. J is TRBJ2-7 and V is TRBV7-2; no clear D. The sequenced material came from memory CD4+ T cells from PBMCs. Regarding subset: CD45RA-negative fraction. The CDR3 sequence: CASSARSSYEQYF. As DNA, the CDR3 is TGTGCCAGCAGCGCAAGGAGCTCCTACGAGCAGTACTTC.